This TCR beta chain derives from a study of metastatic and nonmetastatic thyroid tumors. About the study: Across blood and tumor or nodule tissue, repertoires from malignant and benign thyroid patients were compared with one another.

This clone has more than one count but fewer than ten. Its matching antigen is unknown. Thyroid surgery was preceded by no treatment in any patient. Trimming left V 4 bases short and J 6 bases short, with 19 bases between. Per the germline V gene, CDR1 is MDHEN and CDR2 is SYDVKM. CDR3 length: 17 residues. In the original processing: Variation in CDR3 across clinicopathological groups served as the basis for constructing a distant-metastasis classifier in papillary thyroid cancer. TCRdb reprocessed the PCR reads via MiXCR. What appears here as the V and J calls and clone size reflects TCRdb's work, not the paper's. This table has roughly 25,000 clones, roughly a quarter appearing once. Overall study results and limits: TCR beta diversity was reportedly significantly higher in malignant thyroid tumors than benign nodules, in blood and tumor.

The origin of this receptor is a male donor with papillary thyroid cancer or a benign thyroid nodule (not recorded which). Some clones in this sample may be carry-over from other donors' samples. Sequenced input: blood. The rearrangement joins TRBV28 to TRBJ1-6, with TRBD1 as a possible D gene (5 bases). The CDR3 DNA reads TGTGCCAGCAGTTCCTGGACATTCCCGCAACCTAATTCACCCCTCCACTTT. Amino acids: CASSSWTFPQPNSPLHF.